The sequence of this TCR beta chain was determined in a study of blood T cell repertoires in COVID-19. Study background: The origin of the acute and convalescent COVID-19 samples was the United States, Italy and Spain. The analysed material was cDNA or gDNA that came from T cells, B-cell-depleted T cells, or PBMCs.

The CDR3 covers 21 residues. The germline gives CDR1 LGHDT, CDR2 YNNKEL (reference sequence). J gave up 3 bases and V 1 base, and 20 bases lay outside the gene matches. Cohort allocation depended upon clinical history that participants reported. Donors of Cohort 3 who recovered were those that had two negative PCRs, clearance, or symptom resolution. Using immunoSEQ multiplex PCR, the repertoire was profiled, and TCRdb retains in-frame clones only, with some absent. The data show almost 250,000 clones, around 89% seen once. Sequencing was performed on PBMCs or T cells enriched from blood (not recorded which). This sequence joins TRBV3-1 (or the pseudogene TRBV3-2) and TRBJ2-7; 11 bases line up with TRBD1. The sequence was collected from a woman under 40 who had recovered from COVID-19. The CDR3 nucleotides are TGTGCCAGCAGCCAAGGGAGTAGGGACAGGGGGTACGACGCCCAATACTACGAGCAGTACTTC. It specifies CASSQGSRDRGYDAQYYEQYF.